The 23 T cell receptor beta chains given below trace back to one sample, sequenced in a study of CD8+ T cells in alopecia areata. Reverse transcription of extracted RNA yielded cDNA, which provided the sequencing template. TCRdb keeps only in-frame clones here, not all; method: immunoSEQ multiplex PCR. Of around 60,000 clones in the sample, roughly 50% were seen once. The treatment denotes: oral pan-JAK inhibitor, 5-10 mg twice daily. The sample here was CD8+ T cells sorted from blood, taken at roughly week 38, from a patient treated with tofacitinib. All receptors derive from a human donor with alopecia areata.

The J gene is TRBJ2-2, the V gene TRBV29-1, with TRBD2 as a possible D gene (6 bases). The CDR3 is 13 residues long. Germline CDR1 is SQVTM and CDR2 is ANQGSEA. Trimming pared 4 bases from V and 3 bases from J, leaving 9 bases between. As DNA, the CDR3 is TGCAGCGTTGTGCCGGGGGACACCGGGGAGCTGTTTTTT. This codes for CSVVPGDTGELFF.

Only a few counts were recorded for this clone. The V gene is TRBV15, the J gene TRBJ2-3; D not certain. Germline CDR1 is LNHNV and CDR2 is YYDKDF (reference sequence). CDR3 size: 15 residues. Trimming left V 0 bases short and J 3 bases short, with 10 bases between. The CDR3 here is CATSREAFATDTQYF. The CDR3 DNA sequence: TGTGCCACCAGCAGAGAAGCATTCGCGACAGATACGCAGTATTTT.

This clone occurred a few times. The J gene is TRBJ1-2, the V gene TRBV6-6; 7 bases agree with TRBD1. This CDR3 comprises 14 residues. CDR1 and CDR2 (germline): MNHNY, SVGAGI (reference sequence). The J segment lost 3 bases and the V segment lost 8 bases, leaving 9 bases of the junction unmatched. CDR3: CASGATGKDYGYTF. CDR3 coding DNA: TGTGCCAGCGGAGCGACAGGGAAGGACTATGGCTACACCTTC.

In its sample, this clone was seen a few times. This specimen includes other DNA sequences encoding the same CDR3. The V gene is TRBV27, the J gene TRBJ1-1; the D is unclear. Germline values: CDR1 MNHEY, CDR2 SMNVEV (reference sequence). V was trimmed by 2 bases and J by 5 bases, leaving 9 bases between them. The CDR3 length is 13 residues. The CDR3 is CASSLGGGTEAFF. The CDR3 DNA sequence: TGTGCCAGCAGTTTAGGAGGAGGGACTGAAGCTTTCTTT.

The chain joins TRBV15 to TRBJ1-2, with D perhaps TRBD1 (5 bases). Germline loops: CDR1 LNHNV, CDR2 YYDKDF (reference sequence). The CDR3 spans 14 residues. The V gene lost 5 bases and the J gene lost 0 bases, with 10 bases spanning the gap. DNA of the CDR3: TGTGCCACCAGCGGGACTCCGACTAACTATGGCTACACCTTC. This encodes CATSGTPTNYGYTF.

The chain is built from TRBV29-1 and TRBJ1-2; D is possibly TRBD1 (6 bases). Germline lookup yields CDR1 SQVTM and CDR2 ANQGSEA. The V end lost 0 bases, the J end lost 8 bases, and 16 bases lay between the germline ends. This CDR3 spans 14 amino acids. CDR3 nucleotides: TGCAGCGTTGAAGATCGGGACATCGGATTGGGCTACACCTTC. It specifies CSVEDRDIGLGYTF.

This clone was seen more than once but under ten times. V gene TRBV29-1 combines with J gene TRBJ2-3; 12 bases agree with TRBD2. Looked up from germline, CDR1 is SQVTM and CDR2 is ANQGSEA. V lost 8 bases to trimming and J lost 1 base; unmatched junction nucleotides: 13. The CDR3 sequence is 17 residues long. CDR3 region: CSLSGLAGGPRTDTQYF. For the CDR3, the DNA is TGCAGCTTGAGCGGGCTAGCGGGAGGGCCGCGCACAGATACGCAGTATTTT.

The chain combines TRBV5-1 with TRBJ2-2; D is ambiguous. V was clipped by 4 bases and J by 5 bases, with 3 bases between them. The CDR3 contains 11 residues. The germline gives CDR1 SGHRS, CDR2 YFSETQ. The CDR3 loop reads CASSTTGELFF. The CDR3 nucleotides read TGCGCCAGCAGCACTACCGGGGAGCTGTTTTTT.

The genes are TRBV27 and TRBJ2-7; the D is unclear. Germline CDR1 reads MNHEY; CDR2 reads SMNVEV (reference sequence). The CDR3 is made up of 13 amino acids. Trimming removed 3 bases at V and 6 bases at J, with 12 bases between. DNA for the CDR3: TGTGCCAGCAGTTTGGTGGGATGGCGCGAGCAGTACTTC. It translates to CASSLVGWREQYF.

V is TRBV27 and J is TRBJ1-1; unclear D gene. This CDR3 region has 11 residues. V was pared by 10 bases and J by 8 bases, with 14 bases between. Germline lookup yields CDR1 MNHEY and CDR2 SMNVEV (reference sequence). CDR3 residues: CATIGPLEAFF. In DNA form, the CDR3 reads TGTGCCACAATTGGACCTCTCGAAGCTTTCTTT.

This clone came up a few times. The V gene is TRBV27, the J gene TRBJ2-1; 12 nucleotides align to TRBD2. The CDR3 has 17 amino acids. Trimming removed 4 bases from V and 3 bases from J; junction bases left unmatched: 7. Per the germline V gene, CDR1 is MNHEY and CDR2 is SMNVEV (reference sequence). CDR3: CASSWRLAGEVYNEQFF. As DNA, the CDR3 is TGTGCCAGCAGTTGGCGACTAGCGGGAGAGGTCTACAATGAGCAGTTCTTC.

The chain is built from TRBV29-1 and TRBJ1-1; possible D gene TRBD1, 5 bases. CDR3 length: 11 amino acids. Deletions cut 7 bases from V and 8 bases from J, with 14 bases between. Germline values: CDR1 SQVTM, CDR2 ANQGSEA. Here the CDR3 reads CSGNRDGEAFF. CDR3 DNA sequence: TGCAGCGGAAATCGGGACGGGGAAGCTTTCTTT.

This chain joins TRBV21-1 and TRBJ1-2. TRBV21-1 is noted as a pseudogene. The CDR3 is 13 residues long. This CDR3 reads CASSKTGGCGYTF. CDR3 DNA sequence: TGTGCCAGCAGCAAAACGGGCGGGTGCGGCTACACCTTC.

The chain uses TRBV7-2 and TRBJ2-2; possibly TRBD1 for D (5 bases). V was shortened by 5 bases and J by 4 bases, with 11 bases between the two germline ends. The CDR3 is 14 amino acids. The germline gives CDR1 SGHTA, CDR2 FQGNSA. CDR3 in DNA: TGTGCCAGCAGCCACAGGATCTCCACCGGGGAGCTGTTTTTT. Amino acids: CASSHRISTGELFF.

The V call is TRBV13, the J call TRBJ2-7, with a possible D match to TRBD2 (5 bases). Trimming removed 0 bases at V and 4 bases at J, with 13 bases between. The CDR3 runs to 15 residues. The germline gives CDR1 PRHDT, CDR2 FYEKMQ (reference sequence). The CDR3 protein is CASSLGRTGKYEQYF. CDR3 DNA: TGTGCCAGCAGCTTAGGTAGGACGGGAAAATACGAGCAGTACTTC.

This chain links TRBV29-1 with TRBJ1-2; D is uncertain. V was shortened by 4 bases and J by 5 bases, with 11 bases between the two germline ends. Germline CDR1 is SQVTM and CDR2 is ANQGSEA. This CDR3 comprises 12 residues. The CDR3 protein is CSVVGGTYGYTF. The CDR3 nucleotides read TGCAGCGTTGTAGGAGGAACGTATGGCTACACCTTC.

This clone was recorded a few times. In DNA, the CDR3 is TGTGCCTGGAGTGGCTCACCCCTCGAGCAGTACTTC. The encoded protein is CAWSGSPLEQYF. The V call is TRBV30, the J call TRBJ2-7; no clear D. CDR3 length: 12 amino acids. The germline V gene encodes CDR1 GTSNPN and CDR2 SVGIG (reference sequence). V was clipped by 1 base and J by 6 bases, with 10 bases between them.

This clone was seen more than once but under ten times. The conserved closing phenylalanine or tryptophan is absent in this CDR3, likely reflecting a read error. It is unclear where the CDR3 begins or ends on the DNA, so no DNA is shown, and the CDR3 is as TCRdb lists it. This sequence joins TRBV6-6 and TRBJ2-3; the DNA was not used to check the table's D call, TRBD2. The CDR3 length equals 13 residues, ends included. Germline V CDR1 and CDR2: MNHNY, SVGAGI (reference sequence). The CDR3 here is CASSSQPGTSAIV.

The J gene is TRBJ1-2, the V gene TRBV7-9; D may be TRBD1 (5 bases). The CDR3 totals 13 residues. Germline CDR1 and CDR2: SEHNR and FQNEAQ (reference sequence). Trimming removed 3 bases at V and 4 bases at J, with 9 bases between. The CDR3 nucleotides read TGTGCCAGCAGCTTCGGACAAACCTATGGCTACACCTTC. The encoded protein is CASSFGQTYGYTF.

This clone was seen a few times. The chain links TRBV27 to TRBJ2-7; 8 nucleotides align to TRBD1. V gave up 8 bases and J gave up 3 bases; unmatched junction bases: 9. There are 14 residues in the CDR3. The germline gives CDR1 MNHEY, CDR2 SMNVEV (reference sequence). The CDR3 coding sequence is TGTGCCAGCCGCGCCGGGACAGGCTTCTACGAGCAGTACTTC. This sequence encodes CASRAGTGFYEQYF.

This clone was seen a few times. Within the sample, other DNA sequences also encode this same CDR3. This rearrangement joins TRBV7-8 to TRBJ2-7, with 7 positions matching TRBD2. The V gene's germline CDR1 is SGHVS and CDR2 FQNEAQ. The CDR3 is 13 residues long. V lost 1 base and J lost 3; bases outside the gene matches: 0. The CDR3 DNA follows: TGTGCCAGCAGCTTAGGGGGGGGCTACGAGCAGTACTTC. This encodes CASSLGGGYEQYF. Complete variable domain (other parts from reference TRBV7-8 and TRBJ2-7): GAGVSQSPRYKVAKRGQDVALRCDPISGHVSLFWYQQALGQGPEFLTYFQNEAQLDKSGLPSDRFFAERPEGSVSTLKIQRTQQEDSAVYLCASSLGGGYEQYFGPGTRLTVT.

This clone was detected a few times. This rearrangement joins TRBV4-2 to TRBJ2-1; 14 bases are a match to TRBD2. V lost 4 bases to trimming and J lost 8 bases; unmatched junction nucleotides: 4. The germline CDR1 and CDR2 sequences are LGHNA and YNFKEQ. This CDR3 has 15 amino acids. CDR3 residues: CASSLGTSGSYEQFF. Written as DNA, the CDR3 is TGTGCCAGCAGCCTCGGGACTAGCGGGAGCTATGAGCAGTTCTTC.

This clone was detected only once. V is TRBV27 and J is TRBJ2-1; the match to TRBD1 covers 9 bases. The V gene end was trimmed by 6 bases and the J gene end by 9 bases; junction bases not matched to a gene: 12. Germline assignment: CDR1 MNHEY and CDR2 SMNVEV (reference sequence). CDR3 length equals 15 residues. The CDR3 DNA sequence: TGTGCCAGCAGGTCCCTCGGACAGGGGATTGGTGAGCAGTTCTTC. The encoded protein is CASRSLGQGIGEQFF.